This T cell receptor beta chain comes out of a study of vaccination and CD4 T cells after COVID-19. Looking at the study overall: Cellular stimulation was performed using overlapping spike peptides derived from SARS-CoV-2, HCoV-NL63, HCoV-OC43 and HCoV-229E.

Treatment in this sample: roughly ten-day PBMC culture with coronavirus spike peptide pools or control peptides (ViraFEST assay). Wells that each held roughly 1.9 million PBMCs were cultured with approximately 10 IU/ml IL-2 and roughly 10 ug/ml peptide pools. Investigators isolated CD4+ T cells by negative selection after approximately 11 days of culture. Trimming removed 3 bases at V and 3 bases at J, with 8 bases between. CDR3 size: 14 residues. Germline V gene data show CDR1 as SGHTA and CDR2 as FQGNSA. Cultured CD4+ T cell DNA was sequenced using the Oncomine TCR Beta short-read assay. TCRdb re-analysed the PCR reads in MiXCR, keeping a single row per CDR3 protein. The sample holds fewer than 20,000 distinct CDR3 sequences, around 50% seen once. A word on this clonotype: Its antigen is undetermined.

Sequenced sample: CD4+ T cells from blood, cultured in vitro. The rearrangement joins TRBV7-2 to TRBJ2-2; perhaps TRBD2 as D (6 bases). This receptor was identified in a human donor who had recovered from COVID-19. The CDR3 reads CASSFGGYTGELFF. CDR3 in DNA: TGTGCCAGCAGCTTCGGGGGTTACACCGGGGAGCTGTTTTTT.